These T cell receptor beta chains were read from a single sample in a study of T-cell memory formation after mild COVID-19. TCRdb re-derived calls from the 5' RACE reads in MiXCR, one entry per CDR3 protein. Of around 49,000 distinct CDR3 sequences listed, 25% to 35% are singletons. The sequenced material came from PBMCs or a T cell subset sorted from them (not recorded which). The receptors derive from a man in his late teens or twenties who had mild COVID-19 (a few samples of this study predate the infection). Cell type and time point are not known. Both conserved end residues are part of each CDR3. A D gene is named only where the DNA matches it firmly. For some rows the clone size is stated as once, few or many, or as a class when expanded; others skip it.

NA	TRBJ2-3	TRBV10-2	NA	TGCGCCAGCACCCCATCCGGGGCTACGCAGTATTTT	CASTPSGATQYF
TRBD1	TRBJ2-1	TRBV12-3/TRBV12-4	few	TGTGCCAGCACCCAGACAGGGGTGAATGAGCAGTTCTTC	CASTQTGVNEQFF
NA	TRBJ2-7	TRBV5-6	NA	TGTGCCAGCAGCTTGCTTTTTGGCAGCTCCTACGAGCAGTACTTC	CASSLLFGSSYEQYF
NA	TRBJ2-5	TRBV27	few	TGTGCCAGCAGTTTTGGCAGGGACCAAGAGACCCAGTACTTC	CASSFGRDQETQYF
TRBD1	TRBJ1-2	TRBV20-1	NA	TGCAGTGCCCCAGGGGGGGGCTATGGCTACACCTTC	CSAPGGGYGYTF
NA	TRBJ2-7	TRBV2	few	TGTGCCAGCAGTCGTAAGTGGTCCGTAACAGGGCACGAGCAGTACTTC	CASSRKWSVTGHEQYF
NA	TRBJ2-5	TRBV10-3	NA	TGTGCCATCGGGACGGGGAAAGAGACCCAGTACTTC	CAIGTGKETQYF
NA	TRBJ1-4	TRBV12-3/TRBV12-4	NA	TGTGCCAGCAGGAGTAATGAAAAACTGTTTTTT	CASRSNEKLFF
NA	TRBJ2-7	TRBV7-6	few	TGTGCCAGCAGCCCCTTGGGCGGAACCTACGAGCAGTACTTC	CASSPLGGTYEQYF
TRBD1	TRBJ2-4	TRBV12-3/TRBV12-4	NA	TGTGCCAGCAGTCGGGACAGTGAAAACATTCAGTACTTC	CASSRDSENIQYF
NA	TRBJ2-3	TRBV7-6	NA	TGTGCCAGCAGCTCCAGTCCTGACAGAGTAGATACGCAGTATTTT	CASSSSPDRVDTQYF
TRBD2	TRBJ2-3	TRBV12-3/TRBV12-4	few	TGTGCCAGCTCCCGGGGACTAGCGGGGGGTCTAAGCACAGATACGCAGTATTTT	CASSRGLAGGLSTDTQYF
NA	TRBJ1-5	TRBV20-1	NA	TGCAGTGCTAGAGACAGCGGAAATCAGCCCCAGCATTTT	CSARDSGNQPQHF
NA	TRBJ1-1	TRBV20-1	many	TGCAGTGCTAGAGGTTGGATCGCCCGCCGGAACACTGAAGCTTTCTTT	CSARGWIARRNTEAFF
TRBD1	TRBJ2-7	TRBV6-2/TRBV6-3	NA	TGTGCCAGCAGTTACTCAGGGGGCGGCTACGAGCAGTACTTC	CASSYSGGGYEQYF
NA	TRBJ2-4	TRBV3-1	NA	TGTGCCAGCAGCCAAAGGTTTGGTGGCGACATTCAGTACTTC	CASSQRFGGDIQYF
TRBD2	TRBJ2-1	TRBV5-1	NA	TGCGCCAGCAGCCAAACTAGCGGGGGGGCCTATGAGCAGTTCTTC	CASSQTSGGAYEQFF
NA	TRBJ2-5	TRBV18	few	TGTGCCAGCTCACGCTACCATGGGAGGCCTCAAGAGACCCAGTACTTC	CASSRYHGRPQETQYF
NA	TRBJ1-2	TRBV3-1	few	TGTGCCAGCAGCCAAGATCGGGACATCCTAAACTATGGCTACACCTTC	CASSQDRDILNYGYTF
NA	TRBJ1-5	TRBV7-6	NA	TGTGCCAGCAGCCAAGGAACGGGGAATCAGCCCCAGCATTTT	CASSQGTGNQPQHF
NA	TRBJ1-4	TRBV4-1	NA	TGCGCCAGCAGCCAAAAGTTCGATCTTGAAAAACTGTTTTTT	CASSQKFDLEKLFF
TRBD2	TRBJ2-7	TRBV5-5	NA	TGTGCCAGCAGCTTGTCCCTAGCGGACCCCTACGAGCAGTACTTC	CASSLSLADPYEQYF
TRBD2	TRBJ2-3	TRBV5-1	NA	TGCGCCAGCAGCTTGAGGGTAGCGGGGGCACTGTACTATATCACAGATACGCAGTATTTT	CASSLRVAGALYYITDTQYF
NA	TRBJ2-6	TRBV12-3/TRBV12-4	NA	TGTGCCAGCAGTCTGGGGGACATCGCGGGGGCCAACGTCCTGACTTTC	CASSLGDIAGANVLTF
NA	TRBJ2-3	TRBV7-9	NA	TGTGCCAGCAGCTTAGTAGACCGGACGGGGACAGATACGCAGTATTTT	CASSLVDRTGTDTQYF
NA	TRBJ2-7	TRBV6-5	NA	TGTGCCAGCAGTTACCCTACCGGGGACCAGACCTACGAGCAGTACTTC	CASSYPTGDQTYEQYF
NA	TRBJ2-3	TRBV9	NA	TGTGCCAGCAGCTTCTACGGAGATACGCAGTATTTT	CASSFYGDTQYF
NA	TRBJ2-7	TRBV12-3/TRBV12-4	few	TGTGCCAGCAGTTTGGGCAGATCCTACGAGCAGTACTTC	CASSLGRSYEQYF
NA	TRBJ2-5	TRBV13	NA	TGTGCCAGCAGCAGGGCAGAGACCCAGTACTTC	CASSRAETQYF
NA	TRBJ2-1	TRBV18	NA	TGTGCCAGCTCACCACCGGTAGGTTACGAGCAGTTCTTC	CASSPPVGYEQFF
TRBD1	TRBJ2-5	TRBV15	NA	TGTGCCACCAGCAGCCAGGGGGCCGATGAGACCCAGTACTTC	CATSSQGADETQYF
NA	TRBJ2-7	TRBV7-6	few	TGTGCCAGCGCATTCTCGACAGGCTCCTACGAGCAGTACTTC	CASAFSTGSYEQYF
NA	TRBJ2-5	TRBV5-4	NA	TGTGCCAGCAGCTCACCCGTGGGGCCTGGGGAGACCCAGTACTTC	CASSSPVGPGETQYF
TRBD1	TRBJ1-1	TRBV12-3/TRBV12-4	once	TGTGCCAGCAGAACGGGACAGGTCACCACTGAAGCTTTCTTT	CASRTGQVTTEAFF
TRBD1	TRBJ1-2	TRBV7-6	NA	TGTGCCAGCAGCTTAGCCGAGGGGGCGAACTATGGCTACACCTTC	CASSLAEGANYGYTF
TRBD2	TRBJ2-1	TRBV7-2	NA	TGTGCCAGCAGCTCTAGCCCGAGGACTAGCGGGTTCGGGGAGCAGTTCTTC	CASSSSPRTSGFGEQFF
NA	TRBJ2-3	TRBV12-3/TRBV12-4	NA	TGTGCCAGCACCTCATCCACAGATACGCAGTATTTT	CASTSSTDTQYF
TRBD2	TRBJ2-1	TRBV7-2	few	TGTGCCAGCAGCCGGAGTTTAGCGGGGGCCAATAATGAGCAGTTCTTC	CASSRSLAGANNEQFF
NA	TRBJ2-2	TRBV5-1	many	TGCGCCAGCAGCTTAGGGACTAACACCGGGGAGCTGTTTTTT	CASSLGTNTGELFF
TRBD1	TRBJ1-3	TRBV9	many	TGTGCCAGCAGCGCATTAGGGGGCTTCTCTGGAAACACCATATATTTT	CASSALGGFSGNTIYF
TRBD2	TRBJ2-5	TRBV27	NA	TGTGCCAGCAGTTTAGCGGGGGGAGGGGAGACCCAGTACTTC	CASSLAGGGETQYF
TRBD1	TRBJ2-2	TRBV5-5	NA	TGTGCCAGCAGCTTGCTAGGCTCACGGGCAGGGGGAATACCCGGGGAGCTGTTTTTT	CASSLLGSRAGGIPGELFF
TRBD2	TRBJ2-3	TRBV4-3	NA	TGCGCCAGCAGCCAAGACTCGCAAGCGGGGGGGCCCACAGATACGCAGTATTTT	CASSQDSQAGGPTDTQYF
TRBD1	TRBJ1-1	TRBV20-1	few	TGTCTTACAGGGGGCGACGATGAAGCTTTCTTT	CLTGGDDEAFF
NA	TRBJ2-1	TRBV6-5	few	TGTGCCAGCAGTTTAGGACGGCCCAATGAGCAGTTCTTC	CASSLGRPNEQFF
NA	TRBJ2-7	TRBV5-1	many	TGCGCCAGCATAGGGGACTCCTACGAGCAGTACTTC	CASIGDSYEQYF
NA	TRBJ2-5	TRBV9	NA	TGTGCCAGCAGCGTGGACTCGAGGGAGACCCAGTACTTC	CASSVDSRETQYF
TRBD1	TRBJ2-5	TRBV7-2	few	TGTGCCAGCAGCGATCGGGACAGGGGGCGAGAGACCCAGTACTTC	CASSDRDRGRETQYF
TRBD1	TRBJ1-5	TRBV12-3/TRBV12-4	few	TGTGCCAGCAGATTTAGACAGGGCCAGCCCCAGCATTTT	CASRFRQGQPQHF
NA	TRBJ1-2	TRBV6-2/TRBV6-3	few	TGTGCCAGCACCCTTAAGGGGGGCTATGGCTACACCTTC	CASTLKGGYGYTF